The 24 T cell receptor beta chains reported below all come from one sample, sequenced in a study of TIL therapy for anti-PD-1-resistant metastatic lung cancer. Regarding time point: pre-treatment sample, taken before nivolumab and TIL therapy. Tumor tissue came from excised metastases, mostly pleural nodules or supraclavicular lymph nodes. The libraries were made with immunoSEQ v3. Produced via immunoSEQ multiplex PCR; TCRdb's table is partial and in-frame only. The profile covers about 14,000 clones, with about three fifths appearing a single time and roughly 9% taken by the ten largest. Sequencing used tumor tissue, obtained at baseline. The origin of the receptors is a woman between 30 and 80 years old with non-small cell lung cancer.

CDR3 protein: CASSLTEETEAFF. In DNA, the CDR3 is TGTGCCAGCAGCTTGACAGAGGAAACTGAAGCTTTCTTT. The chain employs TRBV5-5 and TRBJ1-1, with D unclear. The CDR3 runs to 13 residues. The germline V gene has CDR1 SGHKS and CDR2 YYEKEE (reference sequence). Trimming shortened V by 1 base and J by 5 bases, and 9 bases separated the two germline ends.

The chain links TRBV5-4 to TRBJ1-6; D may be TRBD1 (6 bases). The CDR3 loop spans 16 amino acids. Germline V gene lookup returns CDR1 SGHNT and CDR2 YYREEE (reference sequence). V lost 3 bases and J 4 bases, leaving 14 bases between the germline ends. The CDR3 region is CASSSTGIGYNSPLHF. The CDR3, as DNA: TGTGCCAGCAGCTCAACAGGGATAGGGTATAATTCACCCCTCCACTTT.

The V and J genes are TRBV4-1 and TRBJ1-2; D remains unclear. V dropped 0 bases and J dropped 7 bases, with 12 bases sitting between them. The CDR3 contains 14 residues. Germline lookup yields CDR1 MGHRA and CDR2 YSYEKL. The CDR3 coding sequence is TGCGCCAGCAGCCAAGATGCCACCATCTCTGGCTACACCTTC. This translates into CASSQDATISGYTF.

The chain carries TRBV6-5 and TRBJ1-4; no clear D gene. Trimming cost V 8 bases and J 3 bases, with 13 bases left between them. From germline, CDR1 is MNHEY and CDR2 SVGAGI. The CDR3 extends over 14 amino acids. The CDR3 reads CASRLQVSNEKLFF. CDR3 coding DNA: TGTGCCAGCCGACTCCAGGTTTCTAATGAAAAACTGTTTTTT.

The chain joins TRBV5-6 to TRBJ2-3; 15 nucleotides match TRBD2. Germline assignment: CDR1 SGHDT and CDR2 YYEEEE. The CDR3 totals 15 residues. V was pared by 3 bases and J by 4 bases, with 0 bases of the junction left unmatched. CDR3 coding DNA: TGTGCCAGCAGCTGGACTAGCGGGGGGGCAGATACGCAGTATTTT. As protein: CASSWTSGGADTQYF.

This chain connects TRBV19 to TRBJ2-3, with D perhaps being TRBD1 or TRBD2 (5 bases each). Trimming shortened V by 3 bases and J by 2 bases, and 9 bases separated the two germline ends. Germline CDR1 is LNHDA and CDR2 is SQIVND (reference sequence). This CDR3 is 14 amino acids long. CDR3 DNA: TGTGCCAGTAGTATGGGACCCCACACAGATACGCAGTATTTT. It translates to CASSMGPHTDTQYF.

V usage is TRBV19 and J usage is TRBJ1-1; D ambiguous. Germline CDR1 LNHDA, CDR2 SQIVND (reference sequence). The V gene lost 7 bases and the J gene lost 0 bases, with 9 bases spanning the gap. The CDR3 consists of 13 residues. In nucleotides, the CDR3 is TGTGCCAGTACACAACAAGTGAACACTGAAGCTTTCTTT. Its protein product is CASTQQVNTEAFF.

This sequence joins TRBV5-1 and TRBJ2-7; perhaps TRBD2 as D (6 bases). The CDR3 extends over 13 amino acids. The germline V gene has CDR1 SGHRS and CDR2 YFSETQ. Trimming left V 8 bases short and J 7 bases short, with 19 bases between. The CDR3 DNA sequence: TGCGCCAGACCGCTGGGACTCGCTCGAGAGCAGTACTTC. Translation: CARPLGLAREQYF.

The chain joins TRBV10-3 to TRBJ1-5; possible D gene TRBD1, 5 bases. The V gene's germline CDR1 is ENHRY and CDR2 SYGVKD. The CDR3 consists of 13 residues. Between the trimmed V and J ends, which lost 4 bases and 1 base, there was a span of 5 bases. CDR3 loop: CAISGGSNQPQHF. DNA for the CDR3: TGTGCCATCAGTGGGGGGAGCAATCAGCCCCAGCATTTT.

The rearrangement links TRBV25-1 to TRBJ1-4, with D possibly matching TRBD1 (6 bases). This CDR3 comprises 17 residues. Germline V gene data show CDR1 as MGHDK and CDR2 as SYGVNS. Trimming removed 3 bases from V and 6 bases from J, with 20 bases in between. As DNA, the CDR3 is TGTGCCAGCAGTGACTCCCCCTCGGTAGGGGGATATGAAAAACTGTTTTTT. The encoded protein is CASSDSPSVGGYEKLFF.

The chain links TRBV6-5 to TRBJ2-7, with D possibly matching TRBD1 (5 bases). Trimming shortened V by 4 bases and J by 3 bases, and 10 bases separated the two germline ends. The germline CDR1 and CDR2 sequences are MNHEY and SVGAGI. CDR3 length: 13 residues. CDR3 protein: CASSFRAGYEQYF. CDR3 nucleotide sequence: TGTGCCAGCAGTTTCAGGGCAGGCTACGAGCAGTACTTC.

V and J are TRBV5-1 and TRBJ1-4; no definite D call. Trimming pared 1 base from V and 8 bases from J, leaving 15 bases between. The length of the CDR3 is 15 residues. Germline V gene sequence: CDR1 SGHRS, CDR2 YFSETQ. The CDR3 sequence is CASSLSLGISEKLFF. CDR3 in DNA: TGCGCCAGCAGCTTGTCGTTGGGGATTTCCGAAAAACTGTTTTTT.

This clone was seen a handful of times. The chain employs TRBV19 and TRBJ1-1, with 7 bases fitting TRBD1. V dropped 7 bases and J dropped 4; count of bases not matched to a gene: 12. The germline V gene encodes CDR1 LNHDA and CDR2 SQIVND (reference sequence). The CDR3 runs 15 residues. The CDR3 bases are TGTGCCAGTAACGCCCTCACAGGGGCAATCACTGAAGCTTTCTTT. Residues: CASNALTGAITEAFF.

J is TRBJ2-3 and V is TRBV5-6; 9 nucleotides match TRBD1. CDR1 and CDR2 from the germline V gene are SGHDT and YYEEEE. The CDR3 has 15 residues. V shed 5 bases and J 3 bases; nucleotides not matched to a gene: 7. The CDR3 reads CASSRTGTGTDTQYF. CDR3 bases: TGTGCCAGCAGTCGGACCGGGACAGGGACAGATACGCAGTATTTT.

The chain combines TRBV7-2 with TRBJ2-5, with D unresolved. Near its end, the DNA agrees better with TRBJ2-7, so the J call may be wrong. The CDR3 loop spans 12 amino acids. CDR1 and CDR2 from the germline V gene are SGHTA and FQGNSA. CDR3 nucleotides: TGTGCCAGCAGTTACGTTACCTACGAGCAGTACTTC. This encodes CASSYVTYEQYF.

Note on this clone: A junction end diverges from the germline sequence, so it may reflect a read error. The CDR3 reads CASNLNRGTYGYTF. CDR3 nucleotide sequence: TGTGCCAGCAACTTAAACAGGGGGACCTATGGCTACACCTTC. V gene TRBV7-9 combines with J gene TRBJ1-2, with 8 bases lining up with TRBD1. Germline V CDR1 and CDR2: SEHNR, FQNEAQ (reference sequence). The CDR3 length is 14 residues.

The chain links TRBV5-1 to TRBJ2-7; possibly TRBD1 or TRBD2 for D (5 bases each). CDR1 and CDR2 (germline): SGHRS, YFSETQ. V lost 0 bases and J lost 9, with 22 bases in between. This CDR3 is 16 amino acids long. The CDR3 DNA reads TGCGCCAGCAGCTTGGACGTGGGGACCACCCAATCTTGGCAGTACTTC. Translating it yields CASSLDVGTTQSWQYF. Supplemented by reference TRBV5-1 and TRBJ2-7, the full variable domain reads KAGVTQTPRYLIKTRGQQVTLSCSPISGHRSVSWYQQTPGQGLQFLFEYFSETQRNKGNFPGRFSGRQFSNSRSEMNVSTLELGDSALYLCASSLDVGTTQSWQYFGPGTRLTVT.

Only one count was recorded for this clone. The chain has TRBV2 and TRBJ2-3; 11 bases match TRBD2. Unmatched junction bases numbered 12, after V lost 6 bases and J lost 10 bases. CDR3 length equals 15 residues. Germline CDR1 reads SNHLY; CDR2 reads FYNNEI. The CDR3 DNA is TGTGCCAGCAGCGAGGCGGGTAGCGGGGGGGTTCCGCAGTATTTT. This translates into CASSEAGSGGVPQYF.

This clone was counted a few times. V is TRBV6-5 and J is TRBJ2-7, with 7 nucleotides matching TRBD1. The CDR3 covers 13 residues. V was clipped by 2 bases and J by 5 bases; unmatched bases: 3. The germline CDR1 and CDR2 sequences are MNHEY and SVGAGI. CDR3 DNA sequence: TGTGCCAGCAGTTACCGACAGGGCCACGAGCAGTACTTC. Translated: CASSYRQGHEQYF.

V usage is TRBV29-1 and J usage is TRBJ2-7; 9 nucleotides agree with TRBD1. CDR3 length: 13 amino acids. V was clipped by 8 bases and J by 1 base; unmatched bases: 6. The germline V gene has CDR1 SQVTM and CDR2 ANQGSEA. CDR3 loop: CSTRQGGSYEQYF. As DNA, the CDR3 is TGCAGCACCCGACAGGGGGGTTCCTACGAGCAGTACTTC.

The V gene is TRBV7-9, the J gene TRBJ2-5, with unresolved D. The CDR3 covers 15 residues. Germline assignment: CDR1 SEHNR and CDR2 FQNEAQ (reference sequence). V was cut by 0 bases and J by 6 bases, with 14 bases left in between. The CDR3 bases are TGTGCCAGCAGCTTAGCGATGGGTGTGACGCAGACCCAGTACTTC. As protein: CASSLAMGVTQTQYF. Looking up the rest from reference TRBV7-9 and TRBJ2-5 gives the full variable domain: DTGVSQNPRHKITKRGQNVTFRCDPISEHNRLYWYRQTLGQGPEFLTYFQNEAQLEKSRLLSDRFSAERPKGSFSTLEIQRTEQGDSAMYLCASSLAMGVTQTQYFGPGTRLLVL.

This clone was picked up a small number of times. This chain uses TRBV10-1 with TRBJ1-1; no clear D. V was pared by 6 bases and J by 3 bases, with 11 bases between. Germline V gives CDR1 WNHNN, CDR2 SYGVQD (reference sequence). CDR3 length: 13 amino acids. CDR3 bases: TGCGCCAGCAGGTCCGGGAGGTACACTGAAGCTTTCTTT. This translates into CASRSGRYTEAFF.

The chain recombines TRBV2 with TRBJ1-5, with TRBD1 identical over 11 bases. Germline values: CDR1 SNHLY, CDR2 FYNNEI. The junction had 8 bases not matched to a gene; V was cut back by 4 bases and J by 6 bases. This CDR3 is 16 amino acids long. The DNA of the CDR3 is TGTGCCAGCAGTGCCTCTAGGGGACAGGGGGTTCAGCCCCAGCATTTT. Protein product: CASSASRGQGVQPQHF. Drawing the rest from reference TRBV2 and TRBJ1-5, the complete variable domain is EPEVTQTPSHQVTQMGQEVILRCVPISNHLYFYWYRQILGQKVEFLVSFYNNEISEKSEIFDDQFSVERPDGSNFTLKIRSTKLEDSAMYFCASSASRGQGVQPQHFGDGTRLSIL.

The V call is TRBV7-2, the J call TRBJ1-4; D remains unclear. CDR3 length: 12 amino acids. CDR1 and CDR2 (germline): SGHTA, FQGNSA. V lost 1 base to trimming and J lost 8 bases, with 5 bases between them. CDR3 DNA: TGTGCCAGCAGCTTAGAACGGGAAAAACTGTTTTTT. Its translation: CASSLEREKLFF.